Described below is a single T cell receptor (beta chain) sequence and its context. This specimen comes from a study of blood T cell repertoires in COVID-19. Study details: Nucleic acid was either cDNA or gDNA, and it came from T cells, B-cell-depleted T cells, or PBMCs.

Source study methods: Estimation of nucleated cell counts was performed using reference gene primer amplification. Sequencing was performed with immunoSEQ multiplex PCR; in TCRdb, only in-frame clones are kept and a portion is missing. D and trimming come from the DNA, and the V and J calls and clone size come from that table. In the table there are fewer than 50,000 clones, nearly 90% of which are singletons. Between the trimmed V and J ends, which lost 3 bases and 7 bases, there was a span of 9 bases. CDR1 and CDR2 from the germline V gene are SGHAT and FQNNGV. The CDR3 extends over 12 amino acids.

This TCR was sampled from a man aged 60-69 years with active or convalescent COVID-19. Sequencing was done on a sample of peripheral blood. The chain joins TRBV11-2 to TRBJ2-5, with no clear D. The CDR3 region has the DNA TGTGCCAGCAGCTTGGGCGAAGTGACCCAGTACTTC. The encoded protein is CASSLGEVTQYF.